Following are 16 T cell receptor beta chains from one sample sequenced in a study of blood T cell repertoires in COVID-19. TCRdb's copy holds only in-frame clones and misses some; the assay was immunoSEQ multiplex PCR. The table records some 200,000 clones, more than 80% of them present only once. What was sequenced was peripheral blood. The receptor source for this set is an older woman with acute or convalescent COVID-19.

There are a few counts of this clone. CDR3 DNA sequence: TGTGCCAGCATGGAACCCGGAACCGGGACAGGGAATGAAAAACTGTTTTTT. This gives the protein CASMEPGTGTGNEKLFF. The V call is TRBV28, the J call TRBJ1-4; 9 nucleotides align to TRBD1. With V trimmed by 7 bases and J by 5 bases, 14 bases remained unmatched. The V gene's germline CDR1 is MDHEN and CDR2 SYDVKM. This CDR3 spans 17 amino acids.

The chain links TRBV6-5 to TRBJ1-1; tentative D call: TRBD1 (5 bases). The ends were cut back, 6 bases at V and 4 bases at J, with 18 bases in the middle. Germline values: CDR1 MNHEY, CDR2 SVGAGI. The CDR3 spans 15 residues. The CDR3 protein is CASSAGTDGGTEAFF. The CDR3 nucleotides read TGTGCCAGCAGCGCCGGGACCGACGGGGGCACTGAAGCTTTCTTT.

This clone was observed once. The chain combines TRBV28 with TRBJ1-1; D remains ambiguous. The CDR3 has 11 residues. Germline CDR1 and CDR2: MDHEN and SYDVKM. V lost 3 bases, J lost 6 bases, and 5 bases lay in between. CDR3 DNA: TGTGCCAGCAGTTTTTCGGCTGAAGCTTTCTTT. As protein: CASSFSAEAFF. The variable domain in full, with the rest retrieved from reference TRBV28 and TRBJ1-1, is DVKVTQSSRYLVKRTGEKVFLECVQDMDHENMFWYRQDPGLGLRLIYFSYDVKMKEKGDIPEGYSVSREKKERFSLILESASTNQTSMYLCASSFSAEAFFGQGTRLTVV.

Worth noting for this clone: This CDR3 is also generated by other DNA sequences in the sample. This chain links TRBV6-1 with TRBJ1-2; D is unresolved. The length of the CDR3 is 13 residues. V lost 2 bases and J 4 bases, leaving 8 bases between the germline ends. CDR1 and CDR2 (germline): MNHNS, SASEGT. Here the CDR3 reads CASSEPRGYGYTF. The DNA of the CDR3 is TGTGCCAGCAGTGAACCGCGAGGCTATGGCTACACCTTC.

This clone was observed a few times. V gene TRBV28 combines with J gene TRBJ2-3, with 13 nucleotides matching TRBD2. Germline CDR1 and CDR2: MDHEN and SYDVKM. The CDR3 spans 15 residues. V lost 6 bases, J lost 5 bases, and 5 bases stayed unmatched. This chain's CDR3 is CASSETSGRKDTQYF. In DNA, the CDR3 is TGTGCCAGCAGCGAGACTAGCGGGAGGAAAGATACGCAGTATTTT.

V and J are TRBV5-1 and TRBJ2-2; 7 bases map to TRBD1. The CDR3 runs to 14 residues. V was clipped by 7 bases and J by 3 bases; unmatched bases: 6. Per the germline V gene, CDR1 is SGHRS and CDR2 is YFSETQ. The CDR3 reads CASQTGDDTGELFF. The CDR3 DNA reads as TGCGCCAGCCAAACAGGGGACGACACCGGGGAGCTGTTTTTT.

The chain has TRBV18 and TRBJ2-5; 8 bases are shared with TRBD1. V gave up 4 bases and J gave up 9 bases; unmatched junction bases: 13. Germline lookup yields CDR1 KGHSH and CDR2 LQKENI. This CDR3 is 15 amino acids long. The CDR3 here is CASSRAQGADDSQYF. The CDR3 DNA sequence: TGTGCCAGCTCACGAGCGCAGGGGGCGGACGATTCCCAGTACTTC.

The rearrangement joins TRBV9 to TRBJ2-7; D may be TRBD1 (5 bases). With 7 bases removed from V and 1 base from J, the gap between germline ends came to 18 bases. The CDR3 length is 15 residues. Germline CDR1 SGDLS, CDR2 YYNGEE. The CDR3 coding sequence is TGTGCCAGCGGGGCGGCGGCGGCATTTTCCTACGAGCAGTACTTC. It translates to CASGAAAAFSYEQYF.

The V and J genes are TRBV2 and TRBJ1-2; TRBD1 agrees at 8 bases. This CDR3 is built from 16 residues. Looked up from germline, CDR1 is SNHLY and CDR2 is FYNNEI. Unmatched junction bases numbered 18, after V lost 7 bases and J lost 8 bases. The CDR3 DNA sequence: TGTGCCAGCACTACGGACAGGGTTGTTGTTTGGGAAGGCTACACCTTC. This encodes CASTTDRVVVWEGYTF. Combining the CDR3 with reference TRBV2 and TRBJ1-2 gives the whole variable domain EPEVTQTPSHQVTQMGQEVILRCVPISNHLYFYWYRQILGQKVEFLVSFYNNEISEKSEIFDDQFSVERPDGSNFTLKIRSTKLEDSAMYFCASTTDRVVVWEGYTFGSGTRLTVV.

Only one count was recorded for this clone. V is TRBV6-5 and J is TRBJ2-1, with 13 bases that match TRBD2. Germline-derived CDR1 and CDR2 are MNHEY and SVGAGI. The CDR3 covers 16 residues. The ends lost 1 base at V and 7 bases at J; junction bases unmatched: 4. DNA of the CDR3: TGTGCCAGCAGTTACTATGCGGGACTAGCGGGAAATGAGCAGTTCTTC. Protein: CASSYYAGLAGNEQFF.

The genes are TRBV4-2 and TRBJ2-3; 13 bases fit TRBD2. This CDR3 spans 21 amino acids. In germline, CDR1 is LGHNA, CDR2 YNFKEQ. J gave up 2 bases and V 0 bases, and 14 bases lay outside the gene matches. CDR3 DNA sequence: TGTGCCAGCAGCCAAGATCCATTTGGGACTAGCGGGACCGCGCCCACAGATACGCAGTATTTT. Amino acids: CASSQDPFGTSGTAPTDTQYF.

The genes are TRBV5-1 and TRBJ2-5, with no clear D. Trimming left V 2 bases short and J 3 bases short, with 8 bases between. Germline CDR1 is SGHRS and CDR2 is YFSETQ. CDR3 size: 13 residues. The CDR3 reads CASSFRVKETQYF. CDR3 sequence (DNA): TGCGCCAGCAGCTTTCGCGTAAAAGAGACCCAGTACTTC.

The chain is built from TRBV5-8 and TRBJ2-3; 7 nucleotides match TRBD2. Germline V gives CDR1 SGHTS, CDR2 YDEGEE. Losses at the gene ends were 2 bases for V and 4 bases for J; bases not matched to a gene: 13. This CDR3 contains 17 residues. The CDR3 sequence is CASSFTRGVGGADTQYF. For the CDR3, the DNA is TGTGCCAGCAGCTTCACCCGGGGGGTAGGAGGTGCAGATACGCAGTATTTT.

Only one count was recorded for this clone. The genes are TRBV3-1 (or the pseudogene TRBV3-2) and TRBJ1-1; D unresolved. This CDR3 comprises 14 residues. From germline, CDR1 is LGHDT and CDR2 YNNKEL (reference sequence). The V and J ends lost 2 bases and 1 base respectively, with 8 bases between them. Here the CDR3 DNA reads TGTGCCAGCAGCCAATTAGCGACGAACACTGAAGCTTTCTTT. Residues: CASSQLATNTEAFF.

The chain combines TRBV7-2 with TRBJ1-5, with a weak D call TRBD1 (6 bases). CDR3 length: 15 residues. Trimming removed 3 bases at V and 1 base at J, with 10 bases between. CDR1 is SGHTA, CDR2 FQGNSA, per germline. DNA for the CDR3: TGTGCCAGCAGCTTCGGGGGGCTGAGCAATCAGCCCCAGCATTTT. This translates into CASSFGGLSNQPQHF.

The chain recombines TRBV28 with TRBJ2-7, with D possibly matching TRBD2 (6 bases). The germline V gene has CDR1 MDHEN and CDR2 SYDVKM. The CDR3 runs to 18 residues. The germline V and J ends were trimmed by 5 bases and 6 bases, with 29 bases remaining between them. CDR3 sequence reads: CASSPRGGAGAKGLEQYF. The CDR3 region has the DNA TGTGCCAGCAGTCCCCGCGGAGGGGCGGGTGCGAAGGGCCTCGAGCAGTACTTC.